Reported below is one T cell receptor (beta chain). What it binds is unknown. The data derive from a study of T cell responses to AZD1222 COVID-19 vaccine. Study findings and constraints: Just five or six AZD1222 recipients were seropositive at baseline. Repertoires were obtained solely post-peak T cell response. Unmutated variant regions are reportedly the target of nearly half of TCRs that are spike-specific.

TCRdb's copy holds only in-frame clones and misses some; the assay was immunoSEQ multiplex PCR. The table has about 39,000 clones, roughly 88% seen once. CDR1 MGHRA and CDR2 YSYEKL come from the germline V gene. The CDR3 runs to 15 residues. Trimming took 3 bases from V and 4 from J, leaving 10 bases between them. This TCR was sampled from an adult who received the MenACWY meningococcal vaccine as a control. The rearrangement uses TRBV4-1 and TRBJ1-6; D uncertain. The source material was peripheral blood, sampled 28 days after the second dose of the MenACWY control vaccine. In DNA form, the CDR3 reads TGCGCCAGCAGCCACCGGCAGAGTTATAATTCACCCCTCCACTTT. Its protein is CASSHRQSYNSPLHF.